The clone carrying this T cell receptor beta chain was seen at least ten times. Its antigen remains unknown. This entry comes from a study of neurological immune-mediated disorders. The study, taken as a whole, reports: CDR3 amino acid sequences found in expanded clones were never shared across subjects, suggesting private repertoires in all groups.

V was clipped by 1 base and J by 6 bases, with 10 bases between them. The CDR3 runs to 14 residues. TCRdb recomputed calls from the 5' RACE reads with MiXCR, one row per CDR3 protein. The sample lists 40,000 to 60,000 distinct CDR3 sequences; around 13% were seen once. Documented time point: longitudinal time-point 2. The material sequenced was PBMCs. The chain has TRBV12-3 or TRBV12-4 and TRBJ1-5, with D perhaps matching TRBD1 (6 bases). The receptor's source is a male donor with HTLV-1-associated myelopathy (HAM/TSP). The CDR3 loop is CASSLDRVGQPQHF. The CDR3 bases are TGTGCCAGCAGTTTAGACAGGGTGGGTCAGCCCCAGCATTTT.